Below are 26 T cell receptor beta chains sequenced from a single sample in a study of blood T cell repertoires in COVID-19. Libraries were prepared by immunoSEQ multiplex PCR; TCRdb keeps only in-frame clonotypes and omits some of them. This sample has about 110,000 clones; 88% occur once, and the top ten carry 8.4%. The specimen sequenced was peripheral blood. The receptors here all came from a woman between 65 and 79 years old who had recovered from COVID-19.

V gene TRBV19 combines with J gene TRBJ2-3; possibly TRBD1 for D (7 bases). Germline lookup yields CDR1 LNHDA and CDR2 SQIVND (reference sequence). Trimming left V 5 bases short and J 0 bases short, with 18 bases between. CDR3 length: 17 residues. In nucleotides, the CDR3 is TGTGCCAGTAGTCCCGGGGGACAGTTGGGTAGCACAGATACGCAGTATTTT. Translated: CASSPGGQLGSTDTQYF.

The V call is TRBV3-1 (or the pseudogene TRBV3-2), the J call TRBJ1-2; 8 bases fit TRBD1. The CDR3 spans 13 residues. With V trimmed by 1 base and J by 5 bases, 0 bases remained unmatched. Germline V lookup: CDR1 LGHDT, CDR2 YNNKEL (reference sequence). The DNA for the CDR3 is TGTGCCAGCAGCCAAGGGACAGGGTATGGCTACACCTTC. Protein: CASSQGTGYGYTF.

This clone was counted a few times. The chain is built from TRBV18 and TRBJ2-2, with a tentative D call TRBD1 (5 bases). V shed 3 bases and J shed 3 bases, with 14 bases lying between them. Germline assignment: CDR1 KGHSH and CDR2 LQKENI. This CDR3 is built from 16 residues. The CDR3 loop reads CASSPLGRGHTGELFF. For the CDR3, the DNA is TGTGCCAGCTCACCCCTCGGAAGGGGCCACACCGGGGAGCTGTTTTTT.

This chain's CDR3 is CATSSDRGDTGELFF. As DNA, the CDR3 is TGTGCCACCAGCAGTGACAGGGGAGACACCGGGGAGCTGTTTTTT. J is TRBJ2-2 and V is TRBV24-1; 8 bases map to TRBD1. The CDR3 totals 15 residues. Losses at the gene ends were 7 bases for V and 3 bases for J; bases not matched to a gene: 6. Germline V gene data show CDR1 as KGHDR and CDR2 as SFDVKD.

This chain uses TRBV7-9 with TRBJ2-3; TRBD1 matches at 8 bases. In germline, CDR1 is SEHNR, CDR2 FQNEAQ (reference sequence). The CDR3 spans 15 residues. The trim removed 2 bases at V and 4 bases at J, leaving 5 bases unmatched. Here the CDR3 DNA reads TGTGCCAGCAGCTTACAAGGACAGGGTTCAGATACGCAGTATTTT. Protein: CASSLQGQGSDTQYF. The whole variable domain, remainder taken from reference TRBV7-9 and TRBJ2-3, is DTGVSQNPRHKITKRGQNVTFRCDPISEHNRLYWYRQTLGQGPEFLTYFQNEAQLEKSRLLSDRFSAERPKGSFSTLEIQRTEQGDSAMYLCASSLQGQGSDTQYFGPGTRLTVL.

The CDR3 is CASRWGSTDTQYF. DNA for the CDR3: TGTGCCAGCCGTTGGGGCAGCACAGATACGCAGTATTTT. The gene calls are TRBV27 and TRBJ2-3; possibly TRBD1 for D (5 bases). The V end was cut by 8 bases, the J end by 0 bases, with 9 bases between. Germline V gene sequence: CDR1 MNHEY, CDR2 SMNVEV (reference sequence). CDR3 length equals 13 residues.

This sequence joins TRBV6-2 or TRBV6-3 and TRBJ2-3; 7 nucleotides match TRBD1. CDR3 size: 14 residues. Germline assignment: CDR1 MNHEY and CDR2 SVGEGT. The junction had 10 bases not matched to a gene; V was cut back by 5 bases and J by 8 bases. DNA for the CDR3: TGTGCCAGCAGTCAAGCAGGGGGAACCCGTACGCAGTATTTT. Its protein product is CASSQAGGTRTQYF.

The rearrangement joins TRBV7-9 to TRBJ1-5, with 8 bases aligning to TRBD1. Germline assignment: CDR1 SEHNR and CDR2 FQNEAQ (reference sequence). V was pared by 5 bases and J by 7 bases, with 4 bases of the junction left unmatched. The CDR3 is 13 amino acids. The CDR3 DNA is TGTGCCAGCAGCGCACAGGGGGACCAGCCCCAGCATTTT. As protein: CASSAQGDQPQHF.

The chain carries TRBV9 and TRBJ2-1; 8 bases match TRBD1. With 0 bases clipped from V and 7 bases from J, the junction kept 6 bases outside the gene matches. Germline CDR1 SGDLS, CDR2 YYNGEE. The CDR3 loop spans 15 amino acids. CDR3 sequence: CASSVGGRGQNEQFF. DNA of the CDR3: TGTGCCAGCAGCGTAGGAGGCAGGGGGCAGAATGAGCAGTTCTTC.

The chain recombines TRBV4-2 with TRBJ2-2; 12 bases line up with TRBD2. After removal of 1 base from V and 5 bases from J, the junction contained 2 bases not matched to a gene. The CDR3 spans 16 residues. The germline V gene encodes CDR1 LGHNA and CDR2 YNFKEQ. The CDR3 sequence is CASSQGLAGATGELFF. DNA of the CDR3: TGTGCCAGCAGCCAAGGACTAGCGGGAGCAACCGGGGAGCTGTTTTTT.

J is TRBJ1-2 and V is TRBV4-3; D uncertain. The CDR3 totals 13 residues. The germline V and J ends were trimmed by 4 bases and 1 base, with 7 bases remaining between them. Germline assignment: CDR1 LGHNA and CDR2 YSLEER. The CDR3 DNA follows: TGCGCCAGCAGCCCTCGGGTTAACTATGGCTACACCTTC. Translation: CASSPRVNYGYTF.

The chain combines TRBV5-4 with TRBJ2-5; no clear D gene. Germline assignment: CDR1 SGHNT and CDR2 YYREEE (reference sequence). Trimming took 4 bases from V and 2 from J, leaving 15 bases between them. This CDR3 is built from 15 residues. CDR3 in DNA: TGTGCCAGCAGCCCCACCGGCGGTCCGCAAGAGACCCAGTACTTC. Residues: CASSPTGGPQETQYF.

V usage is TRBV7-2 and J usage is TRBJ1-4; tentative D call: TRBD1 (6 bases). The CDR3 is 15 residues long. Germline CDR1 is SGHTA and CDR2 is FQGNSA. Trimming left V 4 bases short and J 2 bases short, with 11 bases between. The CDR3 coding sequence is TGTGCCAGCAGCTCCAGGGGTTCGACTAATGAAAAACTGTTTTTT. It codes for CASSSRGSTNEKLFF.

The genes are TRBV28 and TRBJ2-7, with D perhaps TRBD1 (6 bases). The germline gives CDR1 MDHEN, CDR2 SYDVKM. CDR3 length equals 14 residues. V shed 9 bases and J shed 10 bases, with 25 bases lying between them. CDR3 nucleotide sequence: TGTGCCAGTCGTGGGTTCACAGGGCCCTATAGTCAGTACTTC. Its translation: CASRGFTGPYSQYF.

This sequence joins TRBV5-1 and TRBJ2-7; 7 positions match TRBD1. Germline lookup yields CDR1 SGHRS and CDR2 YFSETQ. The ends lost 2 bases at V and 7 bases at J; junction bases unmatched: 6. The CDR3 is 13 residues long. This CDR3 is CASSLGGTGEQYF. CDR3 nucleotides: TGCGCCAGCAGCTTAGGGGGCACAGGGGAGCAGTACTTC.

V gene TRBV5-1 combines with J gene TRBJ2-7, with 7 bases fitting TRBD2. Germline lookup yields CDR1 SGHRS and CDR2 YFSETQ. This CDR3 comprises 12 residues. J gave up 12 bases and V 0 bases, and 6 bases lay outside the gene matches. The CDR3 region is CASSLVGEGWYF. The DNA of the CDR3 is TGCGCCAGCAGCTTGGTCGGGGAGGGATGGTACTTC.

The chain has TRBV27 and TRBJ2-3, with 14 bases matching TRBD2. The V segment lost 6 bases and the J segment 5 bases; nucleotides outside the gene matches: 4. The CDR3 spans 15 residues. The germline V gene has CDR1 MNHEY and CDR2 SMNVEV (reference sequence). The CDR3 sequence: CASSSGTSGGDTQYF. The DNA of the CDR3 is TGTGCCAGCAGCTCCGGGACTAGCGGGGGAGATACGCAGTATTTT.

This clone appeared once. The rearrangement joins TRBV30 to TRBJ1-2; D ambiguous. The CDR3 runs 12 residues. Per the germline V gene, CDR1 is GTSNPN and CDR2 is SVGIG (reference sequence). The V end lost 0 bases, the J end lost 4 bases, and 6 bases lay between the germline ends. The CDR3 is CAWSVSSYGYTF. In DNA form, the CDR3 reads TGTGCCTGGAGTGTTTCCAGCTATGGCTACACCTTC.

The chain carries TRBV6-5 and TRBJ2-1; 9 bases are a match to TRBD2. With V trimmed by 5 bases and J by 6 bases, 8 bases remained unmatched. The CDR3 contains 15 residues. Germline values: CDR1 MNHEY, CDR2 SVGAGI. CDR3 sequence reads: CASSTPGTSLNEQFF. CDR3 bases: TGTGCCAGCAGTACGCCCGGGACTAGCCTCAATGAGCAGTTCTTC.

The chain carries TRBV7-9 and TRBJ2-2; unclear D gene. Germline assignment: CDR1 SEHNR and CDR2 FQNEAQ (reference sequence). The CDR3 runs to 14 residues. Between the trimmed V and J ends, which lost 9 bases and 0 bases, there was a span of 11 bases. CDR3: CASIQNTNTGELFF. The CDR3, as DNA: TGTGCCAGTATCCAAAACACGAACACCGGGGAGCTGTTTTTT.

This clone was detected only once. This rearrangement joins TRBV18 to TRBJ1-6; 10 positions match TRBD1. This CDR3 spans 15 amino acids. J lost 5 bases, V lost 3 bases, and 1 base had no gene match. Germline loops: CDR1 KGHSH, CDR2 LQKENI. Here the CDR3 DNA reads TGTGCCAGCTCACCCGGGACAGGGGATAATTCACCCCTCCACTTT. Translated, it gives CASSPGTGDNSPLHF.

V usage is TRBV9 and J usage is TRBJ2-7; the match to TRBD1 covers 8 bases. This CDR3 has 16 residues. With 0 bases clipped from V and 1 base from J, the junction kept 6 bases outside the gene matches. CDR1 and CDR2 from the germline V gene are SGDLS and YYNGEE. CDR3 region: CASSVGTGQESYEQYF. DNA of the CDR3: TGTGCCAGCAGCGTAGGAACGGGACAGGAGTCCTACGAGCAGTACTTC.

The chain joins TRBV27 to TRBJ2-5, with D maybe TRBD1 (6 bases). The CDR3 sequence is 16 residues long. Trimming left V 5 bases short and J 0 bases short, with 16 bases between. CDR1 and CDR2 (germline): MNHEY, SMNVEV (reference sequence). The CDR3 nucleotides read TGTGCCAGCAGTCTCAGACAGGTCCCGAACCAAGAGACCCAGTACTTC. It translates to CASSLRQVPNQETQYF.

The chain is built from TRBV5-8 and TRBJ2-7; 7 nucleotides align to TRBD1. Germline assignment: CDR1 SGHTS and CDR2 YDEGEE. The CDR3 covers 15 residues. After removal of 4 bases from V and 2 bases from J, the junction contained 9 bases not matched to a gene. CDR3 in amino acids: CASSPQGDPTYEQYF. The CDR3 DNA reads TGTGCCAGCAGCCCCCAGGGGGACCCAACCTACGAGCAGTACTTC.

This clone occurred once. The rearrangement joins TRBV12-3 or TRBV12-4 to TRBJ1-5, with unresolved D. The CDR3 is 12 residues long. V was cut by 3 bases and J by 5 bases, with 5 bases left in between. This CDR3 reads CASSFGDQPQHF. In DNA, the CDR3 is TGTGCCAGCAGTTTCGGGGATCAGCCCCAGCATTTT.

The genes are TRBV24-1 and TRBJ2-2; a possible D gene is TRBD1 (5 bases). This CDR3 region has 14 residues. The germline gives CDR1 KGHDR, CDR2 SFDVKD. V was clipped by 8 bases and J by 1 base, with 10 bases between them. The CDR3 spells CATKSGWNTGELFF. For the CDR3, the DNA is TGTGCCACCAAATCAGGGTGGAACACCGGGGAGCTGTTTTTT.